The subject of this entry is one T cell receptor (beta chain). In germline, CDR1 is SGHTA, CDR2 FQGTGA. This CDR3 is 16 amino acids long. V lost 4 bases to trimming and J lost 5 bases; unmatched junction nucleotides: 9. The data stem from a study of blood T cell repertoires in COVID-19. Study in general: Material from acute and convalescent COVID-19 was sourced from the United States, Italy and Spain.

Authors' data handling: Nucleated cell number was recorded as an estimate derived from reference gene primer amplification. Sequenced by immunoSEQ multiplex PCR; TCRdb stores in-frame clones only, minus some. From that table come the V and J calls and clone size; the DNA was used to work out D and trimming. The repertoire holds more than 300,000 clones, roughly 90% seen once, with under 20% in the top ten. V and J are TRBV7-3 and TRBJ2-5; 11 bases are a match to TRBD1. The specimen sequenced was PBMCs or T cells enriched from blood (not recorded which). The sequence came from a woman aged 25 to 39 who had recovered from COVID-19. As DNA, the CDR3 is TGTGCCAGCAGCTCTCCCCAGGACAGGGGGCGGGAGACCCAGTACTTC. It encodes CASSSPQDRGRETQYF.